This TCR beta chain was identified during a study of blood T cell repertoires in COVID-19. V lost 1 base, J lost 5 bases, and 8 bases lay in between. The CDR3 is 13 amino acids. CDR1 and CDR2 (germline): LGHDT, YNNKEL (reference sequence). Only in-frame clones appear in the TCRdb table, and some are missing; sequencing was by immunoSEQ multiplex PCR. Here the sample spans approximately 150,000 clones, 88% being singletons. Sequenced material: peripheral blood. The TCR comes from an older man with acute or convalescent COVID-19. V usage is TRBV3-1 (or the pseudogene TRBV3-2) and J usage is TRBJ2-5; possibly TRBD2 for D (6 bases). CDR3 protein: CASSQGTKETQYF. CDR3 coding DNA: TGTGCCAGCAGCCAAGGGACTAAGGAGACCCAGTACTTC.